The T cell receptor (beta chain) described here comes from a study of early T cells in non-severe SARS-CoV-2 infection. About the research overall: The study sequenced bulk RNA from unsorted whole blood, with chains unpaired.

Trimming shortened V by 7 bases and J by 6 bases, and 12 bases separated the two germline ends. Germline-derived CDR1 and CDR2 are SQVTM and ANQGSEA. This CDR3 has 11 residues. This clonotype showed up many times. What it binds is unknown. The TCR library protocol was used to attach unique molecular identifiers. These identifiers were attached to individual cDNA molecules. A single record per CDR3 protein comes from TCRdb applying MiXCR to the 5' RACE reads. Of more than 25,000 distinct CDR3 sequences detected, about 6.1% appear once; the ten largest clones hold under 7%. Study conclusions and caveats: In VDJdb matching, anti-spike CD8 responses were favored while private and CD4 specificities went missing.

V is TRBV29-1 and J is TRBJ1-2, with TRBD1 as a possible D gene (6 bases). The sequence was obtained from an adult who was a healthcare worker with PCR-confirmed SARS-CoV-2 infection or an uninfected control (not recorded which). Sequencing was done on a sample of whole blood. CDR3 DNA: TGCAGCGCCGGGGGGGCGGATGGCTACACCTTC. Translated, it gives CSAGGADGYTF.